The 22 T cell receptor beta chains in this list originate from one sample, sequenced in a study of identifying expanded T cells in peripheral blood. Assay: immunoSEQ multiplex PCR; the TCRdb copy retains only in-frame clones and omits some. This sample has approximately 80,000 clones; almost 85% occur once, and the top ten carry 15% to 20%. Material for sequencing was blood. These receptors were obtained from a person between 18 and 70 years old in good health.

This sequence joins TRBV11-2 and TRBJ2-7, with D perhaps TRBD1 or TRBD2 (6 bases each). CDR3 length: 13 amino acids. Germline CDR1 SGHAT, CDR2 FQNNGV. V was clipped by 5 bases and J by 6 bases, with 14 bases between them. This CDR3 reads CASSQGLAREQYF. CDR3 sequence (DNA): TGTGCCAGCAGCCAGGGGCTAGCGCGCGAGCAGTACTTC.

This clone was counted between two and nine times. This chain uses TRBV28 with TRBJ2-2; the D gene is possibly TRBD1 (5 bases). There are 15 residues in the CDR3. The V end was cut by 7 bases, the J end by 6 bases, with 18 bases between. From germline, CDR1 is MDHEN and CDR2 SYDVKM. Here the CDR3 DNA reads TGTGCCAGCACCTTACCCAGGGAAAGGGCCGGGGAGCTGTTTTTT. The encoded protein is CASTLPRERAGELFF.

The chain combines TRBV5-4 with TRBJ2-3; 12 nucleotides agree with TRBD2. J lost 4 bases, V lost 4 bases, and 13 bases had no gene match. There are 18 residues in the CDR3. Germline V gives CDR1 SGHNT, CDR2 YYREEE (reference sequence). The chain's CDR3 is CASSPGTSGYLLADTQYF. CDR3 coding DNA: TGTGCCAGCAGCCCCGGGACTAGCGGGTATCTTCTCGCAGATACGCAGTATTTT.

DNA for the CDR3: TGTGCCAGCATCGACAGGGGGCGACCCCCTTACGAGCAGTACTTC. The encoded protein is CASIDRGRPPYEQYF. The chain combines TRBV6-5 with TRBJ2-7; 10 bases are a match to TRBD1. The V gene end was trimmed by 7 bases and the J gene end by 4 bases; junction bases not matched to a gene: 10. Germline V gene data show CDR1 as MNHEY and CDR2 as SVGAGI. The CDR3 loop spans 15 amino acids.

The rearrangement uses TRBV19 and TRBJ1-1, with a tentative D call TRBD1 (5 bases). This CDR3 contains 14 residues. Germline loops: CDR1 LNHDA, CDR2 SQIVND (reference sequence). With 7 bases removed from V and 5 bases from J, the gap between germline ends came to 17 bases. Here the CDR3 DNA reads TGTGCCAGTACCCTAGACAGCGGAACAACTGAAGCTTTCTTT. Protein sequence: CASTLDSGTTEAFF.

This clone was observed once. Here the CDR3 DNA reads TGCGCCAGCAGCCAAGCAAATGACAGGGGCACAGATACGCAGTATTTT. Its protein product is CASSQANDRGTDTQYF. The V gene is TRBV4-3, the J gene TRBJ2-3; 7 bases align to TRBD1. Germline-derived CDR1 and CDR2 are LGHNA and YSLEER. The CDR3 length is 16 residues. Unmatched junction bases numbered 5, after V lost 1 base and J lost 1 base.

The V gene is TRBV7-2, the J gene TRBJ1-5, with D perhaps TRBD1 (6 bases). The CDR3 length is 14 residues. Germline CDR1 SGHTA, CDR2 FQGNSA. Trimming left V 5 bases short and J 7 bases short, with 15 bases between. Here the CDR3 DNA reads TGTGCCAGCAGCGAAAGGGGGTGGGGCCAGCCCCAGCATTTT. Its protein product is CASSERGWGQPQHF.

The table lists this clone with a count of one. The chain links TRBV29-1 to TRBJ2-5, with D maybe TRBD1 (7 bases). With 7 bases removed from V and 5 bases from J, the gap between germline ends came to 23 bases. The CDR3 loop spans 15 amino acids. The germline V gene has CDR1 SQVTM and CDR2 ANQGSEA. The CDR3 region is CSGVGGGAWTETQYF. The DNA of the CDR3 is TGCAGCGGAGTAGGAGGGGGCGCGTGGACGGAGACCCAGTACTTC. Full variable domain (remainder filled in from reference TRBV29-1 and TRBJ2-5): SAVISQKPSRDICQRGTSLTIQCQVDSQVTMMFWYRQQPGQSLTLIATANQGSEATYESGFVIDKFPISRPNLTFSTLTVSNMSPEDSSIYLCSGVGGGAWTETQYFGPGTRLLVL.

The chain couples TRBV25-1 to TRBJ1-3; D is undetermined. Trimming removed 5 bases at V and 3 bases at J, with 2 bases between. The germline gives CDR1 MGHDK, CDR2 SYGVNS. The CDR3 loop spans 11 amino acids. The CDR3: CASSFGNTIYF. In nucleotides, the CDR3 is TGTGCCAGCAGTTTTGGAAACACCATATATTTT.

This chain's CDR3 is CASSPSGGDTQYF. The DNA of the CDR3 is TGTGCCAGCTCACCTAGCGGGGGCGATACGCAGTATTTT. The chain has TRBV18 and TRBJ2-3, with 9 bases lining up with TRBD2. Unmatched junction bases numbered 1, after V lost 3 bases and J lost 6 bases. Germline loops: CDR1 KGHSH, CDR2 LQKENI. CDR3 length: 13 amino acids.

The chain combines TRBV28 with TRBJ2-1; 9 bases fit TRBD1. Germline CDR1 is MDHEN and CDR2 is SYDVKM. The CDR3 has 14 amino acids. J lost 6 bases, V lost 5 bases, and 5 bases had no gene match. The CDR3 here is CASSPGQGSNEQFF. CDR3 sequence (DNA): TGTGCCAGCAGTCCCGGACAGGGGAGCAATGAGCAGTTCTTC. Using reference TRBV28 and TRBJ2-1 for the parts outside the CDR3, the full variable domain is DVKVTQSSRYLVKRTGEKVFLECVQDMDHENMFWYRQDPGLGLRLIYFSYDVKMKEKGDIPEGYSVSREKKERFSLILESASTNQTSMYLCASSPGQGSNEQFFGPGTRLTVL.

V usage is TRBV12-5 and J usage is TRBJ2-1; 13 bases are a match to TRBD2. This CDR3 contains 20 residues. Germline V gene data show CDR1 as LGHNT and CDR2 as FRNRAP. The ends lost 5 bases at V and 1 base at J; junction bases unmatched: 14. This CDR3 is CASGQSPGLAGVGSYNEQFF. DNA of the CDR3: TGTGCTAGTGGTCAGTCCCCAGGACTAGCGGGAGTGGGATCCTACAATGAGCAGTTCTTC.

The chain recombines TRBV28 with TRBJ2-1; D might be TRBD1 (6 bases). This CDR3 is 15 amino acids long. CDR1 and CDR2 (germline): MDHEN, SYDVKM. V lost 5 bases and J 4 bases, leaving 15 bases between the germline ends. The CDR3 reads CASSLWKDSYNEQFF. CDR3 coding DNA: TGTGCCAGCAGTCTCTGGAAGGACAGTTACAATGAGCAGTTCTTC. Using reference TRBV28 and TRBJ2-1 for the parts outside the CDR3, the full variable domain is DVKVTQSSRYLVKRTGEKVFLECVQDMDHENMFWYRQDPGLGLRLIYFSYDVKMKEKGDIPEGYSVSREKKERFSLILESASTNQTSMYLCASSLWKDSYNEQFFGPGTRLTVL.

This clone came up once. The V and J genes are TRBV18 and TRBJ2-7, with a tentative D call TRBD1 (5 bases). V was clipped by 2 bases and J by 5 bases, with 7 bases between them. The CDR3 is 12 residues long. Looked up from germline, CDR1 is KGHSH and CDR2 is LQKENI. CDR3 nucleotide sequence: TGTGCCAGCTCACCATCAGGGAACGAGCAGTACTTC. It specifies CASSPSGNEQYF.

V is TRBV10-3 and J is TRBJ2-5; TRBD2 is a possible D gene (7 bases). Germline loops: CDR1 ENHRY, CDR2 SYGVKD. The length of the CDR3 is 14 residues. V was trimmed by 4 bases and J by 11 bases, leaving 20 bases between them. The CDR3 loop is CAISVGGAAEAQYF. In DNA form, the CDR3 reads TGTGCCATCAGTGTAGGGGGGGCCGCAGAAGCACAGTACTTC.

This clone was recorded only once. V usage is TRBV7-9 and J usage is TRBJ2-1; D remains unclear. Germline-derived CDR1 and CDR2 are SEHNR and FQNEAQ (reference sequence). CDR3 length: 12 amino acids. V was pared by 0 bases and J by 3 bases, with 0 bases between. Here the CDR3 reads CASSLAYNEQFF. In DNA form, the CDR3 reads TGTGCCAGCAGCTTAGCCTACAATGAGCAGTTCTTC. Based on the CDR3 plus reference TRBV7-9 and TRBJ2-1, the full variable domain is DTGVSQNPRHKITKRGQNVTFRCDPISEHNRLYWYRQTLGQGPEFLTYFQNEAQLEKSRLLSDRFSAERPKGSFSTLEIQRTEQGDSAMYLCASSLAYNEQFFGPGTRLTVL.

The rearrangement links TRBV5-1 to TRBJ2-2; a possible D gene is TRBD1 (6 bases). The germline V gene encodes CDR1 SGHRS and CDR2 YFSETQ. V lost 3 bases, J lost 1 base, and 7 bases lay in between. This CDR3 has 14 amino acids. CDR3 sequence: CASSSGQNTGELFF. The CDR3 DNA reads TGCGCCAGCAGCTCGGGACAGAACACCGGGGAGCTGTTTTTT.

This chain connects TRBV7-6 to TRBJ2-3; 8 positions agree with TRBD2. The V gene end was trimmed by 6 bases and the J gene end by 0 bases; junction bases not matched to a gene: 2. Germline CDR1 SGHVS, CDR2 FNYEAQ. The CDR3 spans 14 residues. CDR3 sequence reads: CASSSGNSTDTQYF. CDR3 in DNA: TGTGCCAGCAGTAGCGGGAATAGCACAGATACGCAGTATTTT.

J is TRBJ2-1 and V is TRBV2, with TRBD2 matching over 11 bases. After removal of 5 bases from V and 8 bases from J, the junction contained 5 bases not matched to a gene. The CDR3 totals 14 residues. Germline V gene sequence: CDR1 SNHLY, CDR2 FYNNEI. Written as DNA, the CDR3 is TGTGCCAGCAGTCCTAGCGGGGGGACGGATGAGCAGTTCTTC. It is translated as CASSPSGGTDEQFF.

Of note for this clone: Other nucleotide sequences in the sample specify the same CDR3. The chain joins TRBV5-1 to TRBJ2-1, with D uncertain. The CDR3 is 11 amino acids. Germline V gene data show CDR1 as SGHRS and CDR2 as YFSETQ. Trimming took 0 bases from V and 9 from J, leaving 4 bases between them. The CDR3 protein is CASSLATEQFF. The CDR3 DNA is TGCGCCAGCAGCTTGGCCACTGAGCAGTTCTTC.

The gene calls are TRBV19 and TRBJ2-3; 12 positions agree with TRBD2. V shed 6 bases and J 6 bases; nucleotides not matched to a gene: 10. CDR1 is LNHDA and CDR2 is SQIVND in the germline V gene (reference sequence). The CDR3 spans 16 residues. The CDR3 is CASRDSTSGGGDTQYF. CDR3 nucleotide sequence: TGTGCCAGTAGAGACTCGACTAGCGGGGGCGGGGATACGCAGTATTTT.

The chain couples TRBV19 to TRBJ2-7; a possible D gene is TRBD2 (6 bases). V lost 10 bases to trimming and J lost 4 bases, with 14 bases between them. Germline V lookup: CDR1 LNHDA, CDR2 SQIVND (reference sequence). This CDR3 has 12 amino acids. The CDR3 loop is CATREDRYEQYF. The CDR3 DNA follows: TGTGCCACAAGGGAGGATCGGTACGAGCAGTACTTC.